These 16 T cell receptor beta chains originate from one sample sequenced in a study of early T cells in non-severe SARS-CoV-2 infection. TCRdb ran MiXCR on the 5' RACE reads and lists one entry per CDR3 protein. The sample includes tens of thousands of distinct CDR3 sequences, less than 9.5% seen only once; the top ten take around 4%. Source material: whole blood. The receptor set was obtained from an adult who was a healthcare worker with PCR-confirmed SARS-CoV-2 infection or an uninfected control (not recorded which).

This clonotype was counted a few times. The J gene is TRBJ2-7, the V gene TRBV11-2, with 13 bases matching TRBD2. This CDR3 is built from 18 residues. V lost 5 bases and J lost 3; bases outside the gene matches: 13. Germline assignment: CDR1 SGHAT and CDR2 FQNNGV. Here the CDR3 reads CASSLYGLAGDGGYEQYF. The CDR3 nucleotides are TGTGCCAGCAGCCTTTATGGACTAGCGGGAGACGGGGGCTACGAGCAGTACTTC.

This clonotype was detected ten times or more. The gene calls are TRBV12-3 or TRBV12-4 and TRBJ2-5; TRBD1 aligns across 9 bases. V dropped 2 bases and J dropped 4; count of bases not matched to a gene: 5. The CDR3 totals 15 residues. This CDR3 is CASSLNLGQGETQYF. The DNA of the CDR3 is TGTGCCAGCAGTTTAAATCTGGGACAGGGAGAGACCCAGTACTTC.

The chain employs TRBV20-1 and TRBJ2-7; D uncertain. CDR1 and CDR2 from the germline V gene are DFQATT and SNEGSKA (reference sequence). This CDR3 spans 13 amino acids. V was clipped by 6 bases and J by 2 bases, with 14 bases between them. CDR3 sequence reads: CSALETGTYEQYF. For the CDR3, the DNA is TGCAGTGCCCTAGAGACGGGTACCTACGAGCAGTACTTC.

In its sample, this clonotype was seen many times. This sequence joins TRBV7-2 and TRBJ2-5; D gene uncertain. V shed 2 bases and J shed 2 bases, with 12 bases lying between them. Per the germline V gene, CDR1 is SGHTA and CDR2 is FQGNSA. There are 15 residues in the CDR3. This CDR3 reads CASSLMGIQQETQYF. The CDR3 nucleotides are TGTGCCAGCAGCTTAATGGGAATACAACAAGAGACCCAGTACTTC.

In this sample, this clonotype turned up many times. This chain connects TRBV12-3 or TRBV12-4 to TRBJ1-5; maybe TRBD1 (6 bases). The CDR3 length is 15 residues. V was shortened by 3 bases and J by 6 bases, with 15 bases between the two germline ends. The CDR3 DNA reads as TGTGCCAGCAGTTTTTGGGACAAAGTCCCTCAGCCCCAGCATTTT. It codes for CASSFWDKVPQPQHF.

This chain links TRBV10-1 with TRBJ2-1, with TRBD2 identical over 9 bases. V trimming: 6 bases; J trimming: 7 bases; junction bases outside the gene matches: 4. Germline V gives CDR1 WNHNN, CDR2 SYGVQD (reference sequence). The CDR3 spans 13 residues. This CDR3 reads CASRAGGENEQFF. CDR3 nucleotides: TGCGCCAGCAGGGCGGGAGGGGAGAATGAGCAGTTCTTC.

The genes are TRBV7-2 and TRBJ2-6; D could derive from TRBD1 or TRBD2 (5 bases each). The CDR3 length is 17 residues. CDR1 and CDR2 from the germline V gene are SGHTA and FQGNSA. The V end was cut by 0 bases, the J end by 0 bases, with 9 bases between. The CDR3 reads CASSLAAGSSGANVLTF. The CDR3, as DNA: TGTGCCAGCAGCTTAGCGGCAGGGAGCTCTGGGGCCAACGTCCTGACTTTC.

This clonotype appeared many times. The rearrangement joins TRBV9 to TRBJ2-1, with 10 bases matching TRBD2. The length of the CDR3 is 16 residues. With V trimmed by 0 bases and J by 10 bases, 10 bases remained unmatched. Germline V gives CDR1 SGDLS, CDR2 YYNGEE. The CDR3 nucleotides read TGTGCCAGCAGCGTAGCCGCTAGCGGGAGCCACCAAGAGCAGTTCTTC. Protein product: CASSVAASGSHQEQFF.

Many counts were recorded for this clonotype. The rearrangement uses TRBV24-1 and TRBJ2-7; D is ambiguous. CDR1 and CDR2 from the germline V gene are KGHDR and SFDVKD. V was trimmed by 1 base and J by 4 bases, leaving 1 base between them. This CDR3 spans 11 amino acids. The CDR3 spells CATSDFYEQYF. CDR3 in DNA: TGTGCCACCAGTGATTTTTACGAGCAGTACTTC.

With respect to this clonotype: A much larger clone lies one base from this, so it may be a read error. The chain couples TRBV3-1 to TRBJ2-7; no reliable D call. The CDR3 is 13 amino acids. Per germline, CDR1 LGHDT and CDR2 YNNKEL (reference sequence). The CDR3: CVSSRPSAYEQYF. The CDR3, as DNA: TGTGTCAGCAGCAGACCGAGCGCCTACGAGCAGTACTTC.

This clonotype showed up many times. The chain has TRBV12-3 or TRBV12-4 and TRBJ2-7; the match to TRBD2 covers 12 bases. The CDR3 is 16 amino acids. The J segment lost 1 base and the V segment lost 5 bases, leaving 6 bases of the junction unmatched. The CDR3: CASSRSTSGRSYEQYF. CDR3 sequence (DNA): TGTGCCAGCAGTAGGTCGACTAGCGGGAGATCCTACGAGCAGTACTTC.

V and J are TRBV7-2 and TRBJ2-7; D remains unclear. The V and J ends lost 3 bases and 1 base respectively, with 7 bases between them. Germline-derived CDR1 and CDR2 are SGHTA and FQGNSA. This CDR3 is 13 amino acids long. The CDR3 protein is CASSFIRSYEQYF. CDR3 sequence (DNA): TGTGCCAGCAGCTTCATCAGGTCCTACGAGCAGTACTTC.

V usage is TRBV10-1 and J usage is TRBJ2-2, with a possible D match to TRBD1 (5 bases). V was cut by 6 bases and J by 2 bases, with 10 bases left in between. This CDR3 contains 14 residues. Germline CDR1 WNHNN, CDR2 SYGVQD (reference sequence). DNA for the CDR3: TGCGCCAGCAGCCTGACAGTAAACACCGGGGAGCTGTTTTTT. As protein: CASSLTVNTGELFF.

The rearrangement uses TRBV6-5 and TRBJ2-7; TRBD1 aligns across 7 bases. In germline, CDR1 is MNHEY, CDR2 SVGAGI. V trimming: 6 bases; J trimming: 5 bases; junction bases outside the gene matches: 22. The length of the CDR3 is 18 residues. For the CDR3, the DNA is TGTGCCAGCAGGAACCTACTGACAGGGTCCAGCTCACACGACGAGCAGTACTTC. Its protein is CASRNLLTGSSSHDEQYF.

The chain has TRBV28 and TRBJ2-6; D tentatively reads TRBD1 or TRBD2 (5 bases each). The CDR3 contains 18 residues. Germline values: CDR1 MDHEN, CDR2 SYDVKM. Trimming left V 2 bases short and J 1 base short, with 15 bases between. DNA of the CDR3: TGTGCCAGCAGTTTAGTCCAGGGAGTTACTTCTGGGGCCAACGTCCTGACTTTC. Protein sequence: CASSLVQGVTSGANVLTF. Together with reference TRBV28 and TRBJ2-6, the CDR3 gives the full variable domain: DVKVTQSSRYLVKRTGEKVFLECVQDMDHENMFWYRQDPGLGLRLIYFSYDVKMKEKGDIPEGYSVSREKKERFSLILESASTNQTSMYLCASSLVQGVTSGANVLTFGAGSRLTVL.

At least ten counts were recorded for this clonotype. Here the CDR3 reads CATSDLQGFSTGELFF. The CDR3 DNA sequence: TGTGCCACCAGTGATTTACAGGGGTTTTCGACCGGGGAGCTGTTTTTT. The gene calls are TRBV24-1 and TRBJ2-2; 7 nucleotides align to TRBD1. Germline lookup yields CDR1 KGHDR and CDR2 SFDVKD. The junction had 6 bases not matched to a gene; V was cut back by 1 base and J by 5 bases. This CDR3 is built from 16 residues.